This T cell receptor beta chain stems from a study of blood T cells in healthy people across ages (dated by TCRdb to between 2014 and 2017). Regarding the research as a whole: In model experiments, template switching captured roughly one uniquely barcoded TCR beta cDNA molecule for every two T cells. To avoid experimental bias, donors of different ages were spread randomly across the sequencing lanes. The donors were split into four age groups: young (average around 15 years), middle-aged (roughly 42), aged (more than 55) and long-lived (over 75). The study analyzed two additional independent replicas of 1 million unique cDNA reads from the same blood draw for two donors, one aged 18 to 29 and one aged 80 or older. Using deep sequencing normalized with unique cDNA molecular identifiers, the study measured how TCR beta repertoire diversity changes with age. The investigation overall reported the following: Compared with the aged group, the long-lived group had more naive CD4+ T cells, fewer expanded clones and increased TCR diversity, a pattern suggesting age selection. Since profiling was done on bulk unsorted PBMCs, naive and antigen-experienced compartments could not be conclusively compared. Because donor CMV infection status was unknown, age-related changes in expanded clonotypes were potentially confounded. Estimates of total diversity based on one million sequenced T cells were considered lower bounds and underestimates. The percentage of naive T cells measured by flow cytometry correlated strongly with observed TCR beta diversity. Observed TCR beta diversity per million T cells fell roughly linearly with age, and a significant reduction was already apparent by age roughly 40.

This clonotype occurred a few times. Its binding antigen is unknown. One base away there is no much larger clone; base qualities are not given. The library was produced with 5' RACE. The sequencing machine was an Illumina HiSeq 2500. The second PCR ran for about 6 to 12 cycles and used a J-beta primer mix along with a sample-barcoded 5' primer. A template-switch 5' adaptor carrying 12 random nucleotides introduced a unique molecular identifier onto each TCR beta cDNA molecule. Each sample yielded at least 3 million CDR3-containing paired-end reads. The Mint cDNA synthesis kit, primed by a TRBC-specific oligonucleotide, was used to synthesize first-strand cDNA from all RNA. All cDNA was treated with uracil-DNA glycosylase and then went through a first 18-cycle PCR with the universal primers M1SS and BC2_uni_R. The study's own analysis went as follows. For normalization, 1 million high-quality reads, each with a distinct molecular identifier, were randomly selected from each sample. Instead of being binned into consensus sequences, reads that shared molecular identifiers were thrown out. CDR3 identification, clonotype clustering and error correction used MiTCR with a Q25 quality threshold and the strictest error-elimination algorithm. Lower-bound total TCR beta diversity was estimated with a nonparametric unseen species model using Euler transformation. The public reads were quality trimmed at Q25 with fastp and then assembled into clones with MiXCR by TCRdb, keeping productive beta chains. Duplicate CDR3 protein sequences are folded into a single record with the most common DNA and genes. TCRdb's processing, not the study's, gives the V and J calls here. The sample has about 2 million distinct CDR3 sequences on record, 40% to 55% of them singletons. Approximately 2.1% of the sample belongs to the ten largest clones.

The roughly 39 donors, aged roughly 6 to 95 years, were systemically healthy Caucasian individuals from Russia. Each donor gave around 9.9 milliliters of peripheral blood, collected into EDTA-treated Vacutainer tubes. Ficoll-Paque density-gradient centrifugation was used to isolate PBMCs, with at least 7 million per sample. Total RNA, at least 6 micrograms per sample, was extracted from PBMCs with Trizol reagent. For every donor, flow cytometry on a PBMC aliquot measured the percentage of naive CD45RAhigh/CD27high T cells. At the junction V is shortened by 4 bases and J by 7 bases; bases outside the gene matches: 4. From its cysteine to its phenylalanine, the CDR3 spans 15 amino acids. The only DNA kept is the CDR3, 45 bases in frame from the first base. CDR1 and CDR2, per the germline V gene, are MGHRA and YSYEKL.

Rearrangement joined TRBV4-1 to TRBJ1-4; TRBD1 fits 12 bases in the junction. The sample taken for sequencing was blood. The source of this sequence is a woman in her thirties or forties in good health. The CDR3 reads CASSLWGQGAEKLFF. The DNA sequence is as follows: TGCGCCAGCAGCCTATGGGGACAGGGGGCTGAAAAACTGTTTTTT.